This T cell receptor beta chain came from a study of T-cell memory formation after mild COVID-19. In this sample, this clonotype turned up a few times. From the 5' RACE reads, TCRdb called clonotypes with MiXCR, one entry per CDR3 protein. The sample consists of hundreds of thousands of distinct CDR3 sequences, 20% of them appearing once. V lost 0 bases and J 3 bases, leaving 7 bases between the germline ends. The germline V gene encodes CDR1 SGDLS and CDR2 YYNGEE. The CDR3 runs to 14 residues. The rearrangement uses TRBV9 and TRBJ2-1; D possibly corresponds to TRBD2 (6 bases). The sequenced sample was PBMCs or a T cell subset sorted from them (not recorded which). The clonotype was recovered from an adult woman who had mild COVID-19 (a few samples of this study predate the infection). Cell type and time point are not known. The CDR3 is CASSVGGNYNEQFF. The CDR3 DNA is TGTGCCAGCAGCGTAGGCGGGAACTACAATGAGCAGTTCTTC.